This entry is about one T cell receptor (beta chain). The data stem from a study of blood T cell repertoires in COVID-19. Using immunoSEQ multiplex PCR, the repertoire was profiled, and TCRdb retains in-frame clones only, with some absent. The sample has some 510,000 clones, 85% to 90% seen once. Across about 22 US areas, participants ranged in age from about 18 to 90 years. Participants were placed into cohorts based on the clinical history they reported. The sequencing sample was made of PBMCs or T cells enriched from blood (not recorded which). This TCR was sampled from a woman between 40 and 50 years old who had recovered from COVID-19.

CDR3 coding DNA: TGTGCCAGCAGCCATGGAGGGCCAATGGAGCAGTACTTC. It translates to CASSHGGPMEQYF. J is TRBJ2-7 and V is TRBV7-2; D may be TRBD2 (6 bases). V was clipped by 5 bases and J by 7 bases, with 15 bases between them. The CDR3 covers 13 residues. Germline loops: CDR1 SGHTA, CDR2 FQGNSA.